The present entry profiles one T cell receptor beta chain with its context. The data derive from a study of shared clonotypes between healthy human individuals. Clones were sequenced by immunoSEQ multiplex PCR, and TCRdb holds only the in-frame ones, with some missing. The profile shows roughly 2.5 million clones, 90% to 95% of them singletons. The CDR3 is 13 amino acids. Germline CDR1 SGHRS, CDR2 YFSETQ. V lost 3 bases and J lost 4, with 11 bases in between. The sample was naive CD4+ T cells sorted from blood. Subset indicated: CD45RA+ positively selected. The V gene is TRBV5-1, the J gene TRBJ2-7; the D gene is possibly TRBD2 (6 bases). The sequence derives from a man in his late teens or twenties in good health. The CDR3 sequence: CASSSPGLYEQYF. The CDR3 DNA reads TGCGCCAGCAGCTCGCCGGGACTTTACGAGCAGTACTTC.